Shown below are 28 T cell receptor beta chains from a single sample sequenced in a study of blood T cell repertoires in COVID-19 (dated by TCRdb to the early 2020s). Library preparation used the immunoSEQ multiplex PCR assay. The table was pulled from immuneACCESS by TCRdb, which kept in-frame rearrangements only. Such tables lose some clones; where checked, under half of the loss comes from unresolved V genes, and the rest has no known cause. The sample yields around 280,000 clones; around 92% were counted once. Roughly 10% of the sample is held by the ten biggest clonotypes. The sample taken for sequencing was peripheral blood. The receptor set was obtained from a young woman with COVID-19, enrolled during active disease.

This chain joins TRBV7-8 and TRBJ2-1, with 8 bases aligning to TRBD2. From germline, CDR1 is SGHVS and CDR2 FQNEAQ. The J segment lost 2 bases and the V segment lost 1 base, leaving 1 base of the junction unmatched. The CDR3 contains 15 residues. This CDR3 reads CASSLERGPYNEQFF. As DNA, the CDR3 is TGTGCCAGCAGCTTAGAGCGGGGGCCCTACAATGAGCAGTTCTTC.

This clone came up once. The V gene is TRBV6-1, the J gene TRBJ2-4; D call uncertain. Deletions cut 1 base from V and 9 bases from J, with 10 bases between. The CDR3 runs 13 residues. The germline CDR1 and CDR2 sequences are MNHNS and SASEGT. The CDR3 DNA is TGTGCCAGCAGTGAAGGGCAGTATGGCATTCAGTACTTC. Translation gives CASSEGQYGIQYF.

There are a few counts of this clone. The chain recombines TRBV28 with TRBJ1-2, with no clear D. V dropped 6 bases and J dropped 7 bases, with 15 bases sitting between them. The CDR3 totals 13 residues. Germline V lookup: CDR1 MDHEN, CDR2 SYDVKM. The CDR3 protein is CASRVSEGPGYTF. CDR3 nucleotides: TGTGCCAGCAGGGTATCAGAGGGTCCTGGCTACACCTTC.

V is TRBV13 and J is TRBJ1-1, with D possibly being TRBD1 (6 bases). This CDR3 has 14 amino acids. The V gene's germline CDR1 is PRHDT and CDR2 FYEKMQ (reference sequence). The germline V and J ends were trimmed by 3 bases and 1 base, with 9 bases remaining between them. In nucleotides, the CDR3 is TGTGCCAGCAGCTTTCTACAGGGGAACACTGAAGCTTTCTTT. Protein sequence: CASSFLQGNTEAFF.

The CDR3 region is CASRGGSAYEQYF. CDR3 DNA sequence: TGCGCCAGCAGAGGGGGCTCTGCCTACGAGCAGTACTTC. The chain couples TRBV10-2 to TRBJ2-7; 7 bases align to TRBD1. This CDR3 region has 13 residues. From germline, CDR1 is WSHSY and CDR2 SAAADI. V lost 6 bases and J lost 2; bases outside the gene matches: 4.

The chain couples TRBV14 to TRBJ1-2; TRBD1 agrees at 8 bases. With 6 bases clipped from V and 4 bases from J, the junction kept 7 bases outside the gene matches. This CDR3 is built from 14 residues. The germline gives CDR1 SGHDN, CDR2 FVKESK. The CDR3 here is CASRPRGLGYGYTF. The CDR3 coding sequence is TGTGCCAGCAGACCCAGGGGGCTGGGCTATGGCTACACCTTC.

V is TRBV3-1 (or the pseudogene TRBV3-2) and J is TRBJ2-1; D might be TRBD2 (7 bases). The ends were cut back, 3 bases at V and 4 bases at J, with 22 bases in the middle. Germline loops: CDR1 LGHDT, CDR2 YNNKEL (reference sequence). The CDR3 consists of 18 residues. CDR3 amino acids: CASSQEGLWAGAYNEQFF. CDR3 sequence (DNA): TGTGCCAGCAGCCAGGAGGGCCTCTGGGCGGGGGCTTACAATGAGCAGTTCTTC.

The chain uses TRBV7-9 and TRBJ1-1; D may be TRBD1 (6 bases). Trimming pared 5 bases from V and 7 bases from J, leaving 14 bases between. The CDR3 has 13 residues. The germline V gene has CDR1 SEHNR and CDR2 FQNEAQ (reference sequence). CDR3 nucleotides: TGTGCCAGCAGCAGTCCCCGACAGGATGAAGCTTTCTTT. This encodes CASSSPRQDEAFF.

V usage is TRBV7-9 and J usage is TRBJ2-1; D perhaps matches TRBD2 (6 bases). The CDR3 is 14 amino acids. Trimming stripped 5 bases from V and 8 bases from J, with 16 bases between. The germline CDR1 and CDR2 sequences are SEHNR and FQNEAQ (reference sequence). Here the CDR3 reads CASSTRTNVDEQFF. The DNA of the CDR3 is TGTGCCAGCAGCACGAGGACTAATGTGGATGAGCAGTTCTTC.

The chain has TRBV2 and TRBJ2-3; D not resolved. Germline CDR1 is SNHLY and CDR2 is FYNNEI. V shed 8 bases and J shed 4 bases, with 16 bases lying between them. The CDR3 length is 14 residues. The CDR3 coding sequence is TGTGCCAGCGGGTCTCGTACGAGCGCAGATACGCAGTATTTT. Translation: CASGSRTSADTQYF.

The chain combines TRBV4-1 with TRBJ1-2; the D is unclear. The V gene's germline CDR1 is MGHRA and CDR2 YSYEKL. V lost 3 bases to trimming and J lost 3 bases, with 11 bases between them. CDR3 length: 14 amino acids. The CDR3 reads CASSQTTVYYGYTF. For the CDR3, the DNA is TGCGCCAGCAGCCAGACTACAGTTTACTATGGCTACACCTTC.

This chain connects TRBV5-1 to TRBJ2-3; D may be TRBD2 (7 bases). The ends were cut back, 0 bases at V and 0 bases at J, with 17 bases in the middle. There are 18 residues in the CDR3. Germline lookup yields CDR1 SGHRS and CDR2 YFSETQ. The CDR3: CASSLVWEAGASTDTQYF. The CDR3, as DNA: TGCGCCAGCAGCTTGGTGTGGGAGGCGGGGGCAAGCACAGATACGCAGTATTTT.

This clone was counted a single time. The V gene is TRBV10-2, the J gene TRBJ1-5; D uncertain. V was pared by 3 bases and J by 6 bases, with 6 bases between. The germline V gene encodes CDR1 WSHSY and CDR2 SAAADI. The CDR3 loop spans 12 amino acids. The CDR3 DNA follows: TGCGCCAGCAGTGATGCGGTTCAGCCCCAGCATTTT. Translating gives CASSDAVQPQHF.

V usage is TRBV7-9 and J usage is TRBJ2-5; D not certain. From germline, CDR1 is SEHNR and CDR2 FQNEAQ (reference sequence). Deletions cut 0 bases from V and 5 bases from J, with 13 bases between. The CDR3 loop spans 15 amino acids. The CDR3 DNA reads as TGTGCCAGCAGCTTAGCAGGCAGGTCTTTTGAGACCCAGTACTTC. Protein product: CASSLAGRSFETQYF. Using reference TRBV7-9 and TRBJ2-5 for the parts outside the CDR3, the full variable domain is DTGVSQNPRHKITKRGQNVTFRCDPISEHNRLYWYRQTLGQGPEFLTYFQNEAQLEKSRLLSDRFSAERPKGSFSTLEIQRTEQGDSAMYLCASSLAGRSFETQYFGPGTRLLVL.

This sequence joins TRBV12-3 or TRBV12-4 and TRBJ1-1; D is unresolved. There are 12 residues in the CDR3. Trimming removed 3 bases at V and 4 bases at J, with 6 bases between. As DNA, the CDR3 is TGTGCCAGCAGTTTGGGGAGCACTGAAGCTTTCTTT. Translation gives CASSLGSTEAFF.

Here the CDR3 DNA reads TGCGCCAGCACTAGGTTGCCTTCGGATCCCCTCCACTTT. Protein product: CASTRLPSDPLHF. The gene calls are TRBV5-1 and TRBJ1-6; D gene uncertain. The ends were cut back, 6 bases at V and 13 bases at J, with 17 bases in the middle. This CDR3 has 13 residues. Germline V lookup: CDR1 SGHRS, CDR2 YFSETQ.

The chain is built from TRBV9 and TRBJ2-7, with TRBD2 matching 12 bases. The CDR3 runs to 15 residues. Germline CDR1 is SGDLS and CDR2 is YYNGEE. With 0 bases clipped from V and 7 bases from J, the junction kept 5 bases outside the gene matches. Here the CDR3 reads CASSVGLAGVWEQYF. The CDR3 nucleotides are TGTGCCAGCAGCGTAGGACTAGCGGGGGTCTGGGAGCAGTACTTC. Variable domain in full (rest from reference TRBV9 and TRBJ2-7): DSGVTQTPKHLITATGQRVTLRCSPRSGDLSVYWYQQSLDQGLQFLIQYYNGEERAKGNILERFSAQQFPDLHSELNLSSLELGDSALYFCASSVGLAGVWEQYFGPGTRLTVT.

V and J are TRBV5-4 and TRBJ1-1; the D gene is possibly TRBD1 (6 bases). Trimming took off 0 bases at V and 10 bases at J, with 19 bases between the two ends. The CDR3 runs to 15 residues. Germline-derived CDR1 and CDR2 are SGHNT and YYREEE (reference sequence). CDR3 protein: CASSLGGQGDQRAFF. The CDR3 nucleotides read TGTGCCAGCAGCTTGGGGGGGCAGGGCGACCAACGAGCTTTCTTT.

The V and J genes are TRBV2 and TRBJ1-1; 7 nucleotides match TRBD1. Germline CDR1 reads SNHLY; CDR2 reads FYNNEI. Trimming at V came to 10 bases and at J to 0 bases, leaving 5 bases not matched to a gene. This CDR3 is 13 amino acids long. CDR3 sequence (DNA): TGTGCCAACCGACAGGGTCTGAACACTGAAGCTTTCTTT. It encodes CANRQGLNTEAFF.

The rearrangement joins TRBV7-8 to TRBJ2-3, with a possible D match to TRBD2 (5 bases). The CDR3 extends over 11 amino acids. Trimming removed 8 bases at V and 3 bases at J, with 6 bases between. Germline V CDR1 and CDR2: SGHVS, FQNEAQ. CDR3 bases: TGTGCCAGCCGCGGGACAGATACGCAGTATTTT. Protein product: CASRGTDTQYF.

The chain couples TRBV19 to TRBJ2-2, with 14 bases identical to TRBD2. CDR1 LNHDA and CDR2 SQIVND come from the germline V gene (reference sequence). Unmatched junction bases numbered 8, after V lost 7 bases and J lost 7 bases. This CDR3 comprises 16 residues. CDR3 nucleotides: TGTGCCAGTAAGACTAGCGGGGGGGCCCGGGACGGGGAGCTGTTTTTT. This sequence encodes CASKTSGGARDGELFF.

The chain combines TRBV6-2 or TRBV6-3 with TRBJ2-1; 11 positions match TRBD2. V lost 2 bases to trimming and J lost 0 bases; unmatched junction nucleotides: 9. Germline CDR1 is MNHEY and CDR2 is SVGEGT. CDR3 length equals 19 residues. DNA for the CDR3: TGTGCCAGCAGTTACCCGACTAGCGGGGACCCAAGCTCCTACAATGAGCAGTTCTTC. Protein product: CASSYPTSGDPSSYNEQFF.

The rearrangement uses TRBV30 and TRBJ1-3, with D uncertain. Trimming removed 8 bases from V and 3 bases from J, with 8 bases in between. There are 11 residues in the CDR3. Germline V gene lookup returns CDR1 GTSNPN and CDR2 SVGIG (reference sequence). The CDR3 DNA follows: TGTGCCCGAGCCGATGGAAACACCATATATTTT. This gives the protein CARADGNTIYF.

The chain recombines TRBV11-2 with TRBJ2-2, with a tentative D call TRBD2 (7 bases). V lost 1 base and J 2 bases, leaving 8 bases between the germline ends. The CDR3 has 15 residues. CDR1 and CDR2 from the germline V gene are SGHAT and FQNNGV. CDR3 sequence: CASSLAGGNTGELFF. CDR3 nucleotides: TGTGCCAGCAGCTTAGCGGGGGGCAACACCGGGGAGCTGTTTTTT.

The chain couples TRBV4-1 to TRBJ2-2; D is uncertain. The ends were cut back, 1 base at V and 2 bases at J, with 14 bases in the middle. Germline V gives CDR1 MGHRA, CDR2 YSYEKL. The CDR3 is 17 amino acids. DNA of the CDR3: TGCGCCAGCAGCCAAGTCGGTCTGGTACCAAACACCGGGGAGCTGTTTTTT. It encodes CASSQVGLVPNTGELFF.

The chain joins TRBV5-1 to TRBJ1-2, with 12 bases lining up with TRBD1. The V and J ends lost 4 bases and 8 bases, in that order; junction bases with no gene match: 15. This CDR3 is 17 amino acids long. The V gene's germline CDR1 is SGHRS and CDR2 YFSETQ. The CDR3 DNA reads as TGCGCCAGCAGCCCTGTAGGGACAGGGGGCGCTAGGCGAGGCTACACCTTC. Protein product: CASSPVGTGGARRGYTF. Together with reference TRBV5-1 and TRBJ1-2, the CDR3 gives the full variable domain: KAGVTQTPRYLIKTRGQQVTLSCSPISGHRSVSWYQQTPGQGLQFLFEYFSETQRNKGNFPGRFSGRQFSNSRSEMNVSTLELGDSALYLCASSPVGTGGARRGYTFGSGTRLTVV.

This clone was found a few times. The chain combines TRBV5-1 with TRBJ2-5; D ambiguous. The CDR3 runs 12 residues. The ends were cut back, 1 base at V and 5 bases at J, with 6 bases in the middle. Germline CDR1 and CDR2: SGHRS and YFSETQ. The CDR3 loop is CASSLSLETQYF. In nucleotides, the CDR3 is TGCGCCAGCAGCTTGTCCTTGGAGACCCAGTACTTC.

The chain carries TRBV15 and TRBJ1-2; tentatively, D is TRBD1 (5 bases). V was trimmed by 0 bases and J by 3 bases, leaving 23 bases between them. This CDR3 region has 19 residues. Germline CDR1 and CDR2: LNHNV and YYDKDF (reference sequence). The CDR3 nucleotides read TGTGCCACCAGCAGAGATCTGGCGGGGACCTCTTATTCTGACTATGGCTACACCTTC. Encoded protein: CATSRDLAGTSYSDYGYTF.